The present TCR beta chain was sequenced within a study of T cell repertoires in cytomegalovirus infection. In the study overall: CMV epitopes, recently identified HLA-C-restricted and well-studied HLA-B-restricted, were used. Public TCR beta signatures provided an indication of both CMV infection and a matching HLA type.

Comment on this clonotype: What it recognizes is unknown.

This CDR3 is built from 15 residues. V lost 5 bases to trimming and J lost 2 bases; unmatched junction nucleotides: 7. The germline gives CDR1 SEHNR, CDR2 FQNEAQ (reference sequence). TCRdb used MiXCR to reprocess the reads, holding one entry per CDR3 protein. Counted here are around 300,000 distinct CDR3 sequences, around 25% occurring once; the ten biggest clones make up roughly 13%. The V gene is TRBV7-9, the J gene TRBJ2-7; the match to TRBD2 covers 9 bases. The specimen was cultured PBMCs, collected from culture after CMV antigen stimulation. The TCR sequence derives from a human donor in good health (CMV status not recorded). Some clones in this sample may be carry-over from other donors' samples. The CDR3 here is CASSISSGTTYEQYF. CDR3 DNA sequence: TGTGCCAGCAGCATCTCTAGCGGGACCACCTACGAGCAGTACTTC.